The subject of this entry is one T cell receptor beta chain. The sample originates from a study of blood T cells in healthy people across ages. With 0 bases removed from V and 3 bases from J, the gap between germline ends came to 8 bases. Germline loops: CDR1 LNHNV, CDR2 YYDKDF (reference sequence). The CDR3 is 14 amino acids. Primers used in a second PCR of about 7 to 11 cycles were a sample-barcoded 5' primer and a J-beta primer mix. Every cDNA molecule bore a tag from a template-switch adaptor containing 12 random nucleotides. TCRdb re-analysed the 5' RACE reads in MiXCR, keeping a single row per CDR3 protein. The sample has about 600,000 distinct CDR3 sequences, roughly 48% seen once.

The material sequenced was blood. This chain connects TRBV15 to TRBJ2-5; the D is unclear. The TCR comes from a man older than 75 in good health. In nucleotides, the CDR3 is TGTGCCACCAGCAGAGATCAGAGGAAAGAGACCCAGTACTTC. This sequence encodes CATSRDQRKETQYF.